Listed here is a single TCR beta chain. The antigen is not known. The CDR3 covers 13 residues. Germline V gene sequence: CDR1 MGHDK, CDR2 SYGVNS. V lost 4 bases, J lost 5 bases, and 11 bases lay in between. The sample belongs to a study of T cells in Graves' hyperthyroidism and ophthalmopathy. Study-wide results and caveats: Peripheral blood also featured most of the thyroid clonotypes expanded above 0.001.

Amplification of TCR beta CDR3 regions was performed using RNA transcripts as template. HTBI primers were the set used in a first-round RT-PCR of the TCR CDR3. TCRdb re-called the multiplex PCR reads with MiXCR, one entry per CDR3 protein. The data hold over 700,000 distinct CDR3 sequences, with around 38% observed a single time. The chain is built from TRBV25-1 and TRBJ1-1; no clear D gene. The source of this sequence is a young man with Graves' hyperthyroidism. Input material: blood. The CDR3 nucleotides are TGTGCCAGCAGTGGGACTCTCAGGACTGAAGCTTTCTTT. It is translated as CASSGTLRTEAFF.